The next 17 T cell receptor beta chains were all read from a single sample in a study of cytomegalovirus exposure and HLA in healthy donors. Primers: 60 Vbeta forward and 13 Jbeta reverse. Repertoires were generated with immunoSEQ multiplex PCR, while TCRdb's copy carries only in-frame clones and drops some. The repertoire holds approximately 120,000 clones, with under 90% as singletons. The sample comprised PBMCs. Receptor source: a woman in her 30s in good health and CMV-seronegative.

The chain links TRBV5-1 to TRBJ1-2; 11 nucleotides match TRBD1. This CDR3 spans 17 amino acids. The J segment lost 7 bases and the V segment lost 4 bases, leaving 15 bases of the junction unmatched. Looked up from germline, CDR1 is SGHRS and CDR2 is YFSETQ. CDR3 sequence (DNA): TGCGCCAGCAGCCTATCACCGCGGACAGGGGGCGTTGGTGGCTACACCTTC. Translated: CASSLSPRTGGVGGYTF.

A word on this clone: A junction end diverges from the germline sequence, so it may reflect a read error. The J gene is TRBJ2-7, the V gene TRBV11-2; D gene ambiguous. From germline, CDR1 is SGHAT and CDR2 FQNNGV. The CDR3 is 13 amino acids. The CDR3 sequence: CVSSPYRGYEQYF. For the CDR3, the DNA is TGTGTCAGCAGCCCTTACCGAGGCTACGAGCAGTACTTC.

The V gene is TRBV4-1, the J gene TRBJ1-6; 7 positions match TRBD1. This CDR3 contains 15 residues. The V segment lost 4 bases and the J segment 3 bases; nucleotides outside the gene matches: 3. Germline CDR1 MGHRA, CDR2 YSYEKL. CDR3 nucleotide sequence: TGCGCCAGCAGCCCTCGGGACAGCTATAATTCACCCCTCCACTTT. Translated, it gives CASSPRDSYNSPLHF.

The CDR3 is CASSSSGRAPHSYEQYF. The CDR3 coding sequence is TGTGCCAGCAGCTCTAGCGGGAGGGCCCCACACTCCTACGAGCAGTACTTC. The rearrangement links TRBV7-2 to TRBJ2-7; 12 positions match TRBD2. Germline assignment: CDR1 SGHTA and CDR2 FQGNSA. J was trimmed by 0 bases and V by 4 bases; bases with no gene match: 7. The CDR3 contains 17 residues.

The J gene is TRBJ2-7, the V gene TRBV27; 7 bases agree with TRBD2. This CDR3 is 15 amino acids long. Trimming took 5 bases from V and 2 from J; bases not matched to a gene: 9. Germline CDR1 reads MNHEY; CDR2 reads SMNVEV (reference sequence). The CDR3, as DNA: TGTGCCAGCAGTATCTCTAGCGGAGCTACCTACGAGCAGTACTTC. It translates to CASSISSGATYEQYF.

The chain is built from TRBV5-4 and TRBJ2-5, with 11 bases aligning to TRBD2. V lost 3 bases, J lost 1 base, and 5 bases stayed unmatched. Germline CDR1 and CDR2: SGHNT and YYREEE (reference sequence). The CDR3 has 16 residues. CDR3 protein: CASSSRTSGSQETQYF. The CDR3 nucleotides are TGTGCCAGCAGCTCGCGGACTAGCGGGTCCCAAGAGACCCAGTACTTC.

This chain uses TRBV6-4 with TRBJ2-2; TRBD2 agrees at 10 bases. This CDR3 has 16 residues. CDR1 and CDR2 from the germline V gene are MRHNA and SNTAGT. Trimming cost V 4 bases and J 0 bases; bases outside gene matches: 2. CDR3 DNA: TGTGCCAGCAGTGTCACTAGCGGGGCGAACACCGGGGAGCTGTTTTTT. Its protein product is CASSVTSGANTGELFF.

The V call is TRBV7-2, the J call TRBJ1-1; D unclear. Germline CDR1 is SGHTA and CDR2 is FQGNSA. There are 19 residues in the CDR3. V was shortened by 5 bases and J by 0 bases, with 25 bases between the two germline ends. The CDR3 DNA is TGTGCCAGCAGCGAAATAAAACGCCTGGCCCCCACGATGAACACTGAAGCTTTCTTT. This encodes CASSEIKRLAPTMNTEAFF.

This chain's CDR3 is CASSSYPGTTYGYTF. CDR3 sequence (DNA): TGTGCCAGCAGCTCCTATCCCGGGACAACCTATGGCTACACCTTC. The genes are TRBV7-9 and TRBJ1-2, with D possibly matching TRBD1 (6 bases). The CDR3 is made up of 15 amino acids. The germline V and J ends were trimmed by 4 bases and 4 bases, with 16 bases remaining between them. Germline V gives CDR1 SEHNR, CDR2 FQNEAQ (reference sequence).

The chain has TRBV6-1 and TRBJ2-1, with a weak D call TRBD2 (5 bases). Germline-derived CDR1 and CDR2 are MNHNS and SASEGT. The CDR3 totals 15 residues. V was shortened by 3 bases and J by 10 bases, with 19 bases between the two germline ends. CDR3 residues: CASSDEGGYLGEQFF. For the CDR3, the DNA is TGTGCCAGCAGTGATGAGGGCGGGTACCTAGGGGAGCAGTTCTTC.

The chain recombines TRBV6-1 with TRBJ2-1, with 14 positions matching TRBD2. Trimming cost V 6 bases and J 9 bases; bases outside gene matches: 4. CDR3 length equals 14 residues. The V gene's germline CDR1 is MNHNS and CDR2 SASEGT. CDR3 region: CASRGTSGSGEQFF. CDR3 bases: TGTGCCAGCAGAGGGACTAGCGGGAGCGGTGAGCAGTTCTTC.

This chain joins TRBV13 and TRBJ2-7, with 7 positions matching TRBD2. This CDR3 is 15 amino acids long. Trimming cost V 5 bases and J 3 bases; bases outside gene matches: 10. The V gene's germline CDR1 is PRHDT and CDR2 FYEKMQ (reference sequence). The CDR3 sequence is CASSQTQREVYEQYF. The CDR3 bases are TGTGCCAGCAGCCAGACCCAGCGGGAAGTCTACGAGCAGTACTTC. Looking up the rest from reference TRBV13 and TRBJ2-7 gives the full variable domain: AAGVIQSPRHLIKEKRETATLKCYPIPRHDTVYWYQQGPGQDPQFLISFYEKMQSDKGSIPDRFSAQQFSDYHSELNMSSLELGDSALYFCASSQTQREVYEQYFGPGTRLTVT.

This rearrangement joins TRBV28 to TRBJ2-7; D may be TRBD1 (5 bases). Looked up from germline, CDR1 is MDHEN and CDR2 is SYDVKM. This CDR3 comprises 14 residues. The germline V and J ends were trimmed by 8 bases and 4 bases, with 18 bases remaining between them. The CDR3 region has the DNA TGTGCCAGCTCGGGCCCCCAGGGATCTTACGAGCAGTACTTC. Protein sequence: CASSGPQGSYEQYF.

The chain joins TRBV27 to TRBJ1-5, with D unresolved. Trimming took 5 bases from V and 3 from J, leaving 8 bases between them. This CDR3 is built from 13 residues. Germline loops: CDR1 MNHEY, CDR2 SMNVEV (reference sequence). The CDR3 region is CASSLGYNQPQHF. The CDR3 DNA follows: TGTGCCAGCAGTCTAGGCTACAATCAGCCCCAGCATTTT.

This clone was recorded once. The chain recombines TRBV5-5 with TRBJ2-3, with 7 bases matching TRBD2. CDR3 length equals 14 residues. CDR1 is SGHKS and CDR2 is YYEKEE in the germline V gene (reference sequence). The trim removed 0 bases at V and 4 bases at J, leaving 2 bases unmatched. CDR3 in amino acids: CASSLAGLADTQYF. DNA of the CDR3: TGTGCCAGCAGCTTGGCCGGACTAGCAGATACGCAGTATTTT.

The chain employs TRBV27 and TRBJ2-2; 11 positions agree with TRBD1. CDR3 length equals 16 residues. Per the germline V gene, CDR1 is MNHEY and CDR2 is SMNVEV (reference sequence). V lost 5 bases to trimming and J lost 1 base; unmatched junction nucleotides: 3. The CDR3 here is CASSADRGLNTGELFF. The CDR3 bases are TGTGCCAGCAGTGCGGACAGGGGGCTGAACACCGGGGAGCTGTTTTTT.

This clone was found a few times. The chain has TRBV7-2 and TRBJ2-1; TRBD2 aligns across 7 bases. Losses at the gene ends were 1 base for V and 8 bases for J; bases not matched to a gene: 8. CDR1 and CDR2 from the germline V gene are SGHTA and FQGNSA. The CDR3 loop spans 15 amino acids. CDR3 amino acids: CASSLDSGVGDEQFF. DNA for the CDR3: TGTGCCAGCAGCTTAGACAGCGGGGTGGGGGATGAGCAGTTCTTC.